This T cell receptor beta chain was sequenced in a study of T cells after yellow fever vaccination. TCRdb reanalysed the 5' RACE reads using MiXCR and keeps one entry per CDR3 protein. The data contain approximately 610,000 distinct CDR3 sequences, roughly a sixth of them seen just once; the ten biggest clones take up about 18%. In germline, CDR1 is SGHDT, CDR2 YYEEEE. This CDR3 comprises 19 residues. Trimming took 3 bases from V and 1 from J, leaving 25 bases between them. V is TRBV5-6 and J is TRBJ2-5; D might be TRBD2 (5 bases). The sequencing here drew on PBMCs, taken more than 4 days after the first yellow fever vaccination. This TCR was sampled from a man aged 18 to 30 who received the YFV17D yellow fever vaccine. CDR3 residues: CASSYSPSSGSAVQETQYF. CDR3 DNA sequence: TGTGCCAGCAGCTATAGCCCTTCGAGCGGCAGCGCGGTCCAAGAGACCCAGTACTTC.